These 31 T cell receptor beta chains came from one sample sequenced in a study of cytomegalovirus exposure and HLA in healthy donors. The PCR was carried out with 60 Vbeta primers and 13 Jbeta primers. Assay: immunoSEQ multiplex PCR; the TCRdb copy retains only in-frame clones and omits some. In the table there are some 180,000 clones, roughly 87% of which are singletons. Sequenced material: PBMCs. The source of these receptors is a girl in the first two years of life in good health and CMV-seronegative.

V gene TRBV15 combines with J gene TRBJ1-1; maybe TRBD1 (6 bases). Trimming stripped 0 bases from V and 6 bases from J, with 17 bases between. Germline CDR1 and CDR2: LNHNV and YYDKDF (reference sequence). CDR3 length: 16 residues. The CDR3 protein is CATSRDRFRGASEAFF. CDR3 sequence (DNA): TGTGCCACCAGCAGAGATCGTTTCAGGGGCGCATCTGAAGCTTTCTTT.

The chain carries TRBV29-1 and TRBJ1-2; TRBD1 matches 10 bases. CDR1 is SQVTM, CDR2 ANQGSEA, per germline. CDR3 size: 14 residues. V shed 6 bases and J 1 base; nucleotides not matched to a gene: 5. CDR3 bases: TGCAGCGTGAGGGGACAGGGGATTAACTATGGCTACACCTTC. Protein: CSVRGQGINYGYTF.

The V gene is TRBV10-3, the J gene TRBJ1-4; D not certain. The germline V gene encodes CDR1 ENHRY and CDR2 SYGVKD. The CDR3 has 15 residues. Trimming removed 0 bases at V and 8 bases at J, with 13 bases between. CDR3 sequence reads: CAISESGVGGEKLFF. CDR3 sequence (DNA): TGTGCCATCAGTGAGTCGGGTGTCGGAGGCGAAAAACTGTTTTTT.

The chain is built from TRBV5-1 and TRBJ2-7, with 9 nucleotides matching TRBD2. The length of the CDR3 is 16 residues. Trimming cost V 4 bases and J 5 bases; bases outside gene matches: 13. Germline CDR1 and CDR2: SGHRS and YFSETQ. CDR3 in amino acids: CASSAGGERGDNEQYF. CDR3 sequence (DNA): TGCGCCAGCAGCGCGGGAGGGGAGCGGGGCGACAACGAGCAGTACTTC.

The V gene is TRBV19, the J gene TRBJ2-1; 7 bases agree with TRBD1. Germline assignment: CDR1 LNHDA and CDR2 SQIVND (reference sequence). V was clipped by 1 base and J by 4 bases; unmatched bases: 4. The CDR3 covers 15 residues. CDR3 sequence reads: CASSIVQGLYNEQFF. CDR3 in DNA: TGTGCCAGTAGTATAGTACAGGGGCTGTACAATGAGCAGTTCTTC.

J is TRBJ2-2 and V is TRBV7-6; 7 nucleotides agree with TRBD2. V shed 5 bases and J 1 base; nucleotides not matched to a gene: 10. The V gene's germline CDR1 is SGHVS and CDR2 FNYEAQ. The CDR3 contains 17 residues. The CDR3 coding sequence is TGTGCCAGCAGCCCTGCGCCTGGGGAGGGGAACACCGGGGAGCTGTTTTTT. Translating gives CASSPAPGEGNTGELFF.

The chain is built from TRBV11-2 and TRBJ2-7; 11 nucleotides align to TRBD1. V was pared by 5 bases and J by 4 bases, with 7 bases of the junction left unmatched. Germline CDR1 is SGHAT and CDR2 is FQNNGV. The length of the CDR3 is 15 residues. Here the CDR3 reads CASSGGTGGGYEQYF. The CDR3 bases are TGTGCCAGCAGCGGCGGGACAGGGGGAGGGTACGAGCAGTACTTC.

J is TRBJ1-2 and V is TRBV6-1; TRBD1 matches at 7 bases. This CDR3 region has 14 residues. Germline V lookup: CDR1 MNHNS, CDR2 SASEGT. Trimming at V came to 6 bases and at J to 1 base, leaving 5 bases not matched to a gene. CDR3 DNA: TGTGCCAGCAGGGGGGACAGTCATAACTATGGCTACACCTTC. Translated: CASRGDSHNYGYTF.

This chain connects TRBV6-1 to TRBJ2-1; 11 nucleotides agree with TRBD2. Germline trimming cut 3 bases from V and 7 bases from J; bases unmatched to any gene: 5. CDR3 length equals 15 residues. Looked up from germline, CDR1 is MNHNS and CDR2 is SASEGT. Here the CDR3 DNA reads TGTGCCAGCAGTGAGGCGGGACTAGCGGTTAATGAGCAGTTCTTC. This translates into CASSEAGLAVNEQFF.

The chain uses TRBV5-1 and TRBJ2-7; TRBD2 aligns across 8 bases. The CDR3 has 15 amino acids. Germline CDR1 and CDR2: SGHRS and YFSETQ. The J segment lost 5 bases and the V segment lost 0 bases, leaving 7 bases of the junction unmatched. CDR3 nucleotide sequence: TGCGCCAGCAGCTTGGTGGCGGGAGGCAGAGACGAGCAGTACTTC. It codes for CASSLVAGGRDEQYF.

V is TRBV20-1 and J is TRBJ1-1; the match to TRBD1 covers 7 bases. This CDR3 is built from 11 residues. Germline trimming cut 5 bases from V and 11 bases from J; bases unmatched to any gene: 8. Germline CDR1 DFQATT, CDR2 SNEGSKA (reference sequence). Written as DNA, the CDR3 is TGCAGTGCTCAGACAGGGATGTATGCTTTCTTT. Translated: CSAQTGMYAFF.

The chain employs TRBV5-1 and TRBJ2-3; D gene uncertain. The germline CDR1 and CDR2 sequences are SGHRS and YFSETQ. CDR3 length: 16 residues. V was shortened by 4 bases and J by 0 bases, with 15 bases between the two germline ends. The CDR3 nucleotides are TGCGCCAGCAGCCTACGAGTGCCAACTAGCACAGATACGCAGTATTTT. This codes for CASSLRVPTSTDTQYF. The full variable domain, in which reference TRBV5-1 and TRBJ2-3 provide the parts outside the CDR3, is KAGVTQTPRYLIKTRGQQVTLSCSPISGHRSVSWYQQTPGQGLQFLFEYFSETQRNKGNFPGRFSGRQFSNSRSEMNVSTLELGDSALYLCASSLRVPTSTDTQYFGPGTRLTVL.

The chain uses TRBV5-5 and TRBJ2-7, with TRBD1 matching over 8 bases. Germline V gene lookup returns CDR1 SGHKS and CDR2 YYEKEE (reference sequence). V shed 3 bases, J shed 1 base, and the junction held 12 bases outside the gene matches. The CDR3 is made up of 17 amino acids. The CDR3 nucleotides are TGTGCCAGCAGCTCGAGGACAGGGTGGGATTCGTCCTACGAGCAGTACTTC. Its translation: CASSSRTGWDSSYEQYF.

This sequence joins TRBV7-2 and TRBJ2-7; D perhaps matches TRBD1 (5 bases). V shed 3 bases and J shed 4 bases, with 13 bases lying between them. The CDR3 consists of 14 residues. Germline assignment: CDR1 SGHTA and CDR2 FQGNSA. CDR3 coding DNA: TGTGCCAGCAGCTTGATTCAGGGTTGGTACGAGCAGTACTTC. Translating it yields CASSLIQGWYEQYF.

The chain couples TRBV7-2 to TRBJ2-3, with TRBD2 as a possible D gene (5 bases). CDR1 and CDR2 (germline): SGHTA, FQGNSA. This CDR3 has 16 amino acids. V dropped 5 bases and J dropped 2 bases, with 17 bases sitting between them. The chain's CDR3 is CASSPLLEDPTDTQYF. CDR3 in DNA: TGTGCCAGCAGCCCCCTCCTGGAGGACCCCACAGATACGCAGTATTTT.

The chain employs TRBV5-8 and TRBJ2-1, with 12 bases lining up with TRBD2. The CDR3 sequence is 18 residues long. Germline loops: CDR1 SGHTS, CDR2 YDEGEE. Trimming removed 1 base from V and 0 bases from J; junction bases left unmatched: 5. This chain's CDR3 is CASSLLAGGTYSYNEQFF. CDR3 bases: TGTGCCAGCAGCTTGCTAGCGGGAGGGACCTACTCCTACAATGAGCAGTTCTTC.

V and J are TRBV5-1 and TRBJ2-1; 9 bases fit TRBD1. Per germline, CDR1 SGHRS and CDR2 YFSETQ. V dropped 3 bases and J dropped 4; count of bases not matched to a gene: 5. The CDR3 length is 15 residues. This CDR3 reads CASSSDRGGYNEQFF. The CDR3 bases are TGCGCCAGCAGCTCAGACAGGGGGGGATACAATGAGCAGTTCTTC.

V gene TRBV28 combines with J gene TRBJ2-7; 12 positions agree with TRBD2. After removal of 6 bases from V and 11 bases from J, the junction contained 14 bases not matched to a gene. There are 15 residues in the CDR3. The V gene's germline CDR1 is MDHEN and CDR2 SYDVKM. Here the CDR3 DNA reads TGTGCCAGCAGACTGACACCTGTACTAGCGGGAGGCGAGTACTTC. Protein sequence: CASRLTPVLAGGEYF.

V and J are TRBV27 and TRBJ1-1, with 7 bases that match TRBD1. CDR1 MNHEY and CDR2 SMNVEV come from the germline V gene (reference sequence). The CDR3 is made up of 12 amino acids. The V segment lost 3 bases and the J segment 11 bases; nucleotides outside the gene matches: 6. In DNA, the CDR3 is TGTGCCAGCAGTTTCCCGACAGGGCATGCTTTCTTT. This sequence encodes CASSFPTGHAFF.

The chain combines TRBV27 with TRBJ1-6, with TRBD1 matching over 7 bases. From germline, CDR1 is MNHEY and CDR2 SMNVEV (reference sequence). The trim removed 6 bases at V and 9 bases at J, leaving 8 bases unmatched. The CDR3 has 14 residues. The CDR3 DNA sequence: TGTGCCAGCAGCTACACAGGGGCCCCTTCACCCCTCCACTTT. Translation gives CASSYTGAPSPLHF.

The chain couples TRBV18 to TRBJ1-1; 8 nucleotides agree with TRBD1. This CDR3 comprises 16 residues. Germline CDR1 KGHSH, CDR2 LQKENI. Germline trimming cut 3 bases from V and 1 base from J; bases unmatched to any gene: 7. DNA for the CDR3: TGTGCCAGCTCACCCCCCACAGGACAGGGGAACACTGAAGCTTTCTTT. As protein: CASSPPTGQGNTEAFF.

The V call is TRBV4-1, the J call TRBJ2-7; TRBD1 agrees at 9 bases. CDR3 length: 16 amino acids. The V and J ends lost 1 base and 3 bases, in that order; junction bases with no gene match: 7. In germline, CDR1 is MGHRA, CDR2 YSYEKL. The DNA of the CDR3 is TGCGCCAGCAGCCAAGTTGGGACAGGGATCCTCTACGAGCAGTACTTC. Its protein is CASSQVGTGILYEQYF.

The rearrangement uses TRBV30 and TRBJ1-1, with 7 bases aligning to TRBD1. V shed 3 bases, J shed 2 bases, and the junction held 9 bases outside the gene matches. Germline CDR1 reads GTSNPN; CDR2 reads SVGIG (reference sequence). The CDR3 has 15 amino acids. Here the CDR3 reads CAWRPPTGVNTEAFF. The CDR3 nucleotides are TGTGCCTGGAGGCCTCCAACAGGGGTCAACACTGAAGCTTTCTTT.

The CDR3 spells CAIGFQGRFDEQFF. CDR3 DNA sequence: TGTGCCATAGGTTTTCAGGGTAGGTTCGATGAGCAGTTCTTC. This sequence joins TRBV2 and TRBJ2-1, with D possibly TRBD1 on 5 matching bases. The V end was cut by 10 bases, the J end by 8 bases, with 21 bases between. The CDR3 is made up of 14 amino acids. Germline CDR1 is SNHLY and CDR2 is FYNNEI.

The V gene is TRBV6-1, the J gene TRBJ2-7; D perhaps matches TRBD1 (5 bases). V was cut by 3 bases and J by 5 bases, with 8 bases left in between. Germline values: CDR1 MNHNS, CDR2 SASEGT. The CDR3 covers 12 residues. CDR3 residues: CASSDQGDEQYF. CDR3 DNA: TGTGCCAGCAGTGATCAGGGCGACGAGCAGTACTTC.

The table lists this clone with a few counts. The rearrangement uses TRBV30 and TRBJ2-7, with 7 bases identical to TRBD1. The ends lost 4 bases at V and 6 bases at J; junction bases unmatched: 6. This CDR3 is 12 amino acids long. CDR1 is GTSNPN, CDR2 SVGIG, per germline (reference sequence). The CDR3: CAWTRQGREQYF. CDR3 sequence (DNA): TGTGCCTGGACCCGACAGGGCCGCGAGCAGTACTTC.

Here the CDR3 reads CASSPGDTEAFF. The DNA for the CDR3 is TGTGCCAGCAGTCCAGGGGACACTGAAGCTTTCTTT. The chain uses TRBV7-2 and TRBJ1-1; the D gene is possibly TRBD1 (6 bases). The germline V and J ends were trimmed by 6 bases and 3 bases, with 8 bases remaining between them. CDR1 is SGHTA, CDR2 FQGNSA, per germline. The CDR3 is 12 residues long.

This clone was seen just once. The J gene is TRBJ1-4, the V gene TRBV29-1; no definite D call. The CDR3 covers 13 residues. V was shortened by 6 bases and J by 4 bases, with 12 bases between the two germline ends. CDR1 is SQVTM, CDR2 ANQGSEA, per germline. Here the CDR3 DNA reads TGCAGCGTGATGACCGGGAGTAATGAAAAACTGTTTTTT. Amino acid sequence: CSVMTGSNEKLFF.

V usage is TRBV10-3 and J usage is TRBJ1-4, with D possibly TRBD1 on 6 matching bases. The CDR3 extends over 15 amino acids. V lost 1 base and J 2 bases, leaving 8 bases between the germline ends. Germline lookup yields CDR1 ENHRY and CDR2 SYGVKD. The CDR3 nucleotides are TGTGCCATCAGTGAGTGGGGGCTGACTAATGAAAAACTGTTTTTT. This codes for CAISEWGLTNEKLFF.

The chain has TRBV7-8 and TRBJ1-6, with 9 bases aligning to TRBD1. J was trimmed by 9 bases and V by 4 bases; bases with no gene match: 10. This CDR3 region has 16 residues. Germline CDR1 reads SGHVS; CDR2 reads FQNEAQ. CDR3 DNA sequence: TGTGCCAGCAGCTACGGTTCCGGGACAGGGACTTCACCCCTCCACTTT. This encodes CASSYGSGTGTSPLHF. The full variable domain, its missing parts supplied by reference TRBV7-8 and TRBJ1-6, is GAGVSQSPRYKVAKRGQDVALRCDPISGHVSLFWYQQALGQGPEFLTYFQNEAQLDKSGLPSDRFFAERPEGSVSTLKIQRTQQEDSAVYLCASSYGSGTGTSPLHFGNGTRLTVT.

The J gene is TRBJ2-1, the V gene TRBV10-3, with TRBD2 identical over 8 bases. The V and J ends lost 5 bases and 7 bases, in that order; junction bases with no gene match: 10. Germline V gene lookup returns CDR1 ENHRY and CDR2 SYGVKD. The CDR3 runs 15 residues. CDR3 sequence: CAISSRRGARNEQFF. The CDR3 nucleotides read TGTGCCATCAGTTCGAGGCGGGGGGCCCGTAATGAGCAGTTCTTC.